The T cell receptor beta chain under discussion was sequenced for a study of blood T cell repertoires in COVID-19. In the study overall: Sites across the United States, Italy and Spain contributed samples from acute and convalescent COVID-19. Sample material is recorded as cDNA or gDNA derived from T cells, B-cell-depleted T cells, or PBMCs.

The assay was immunoSEQ multiplex PCR, and TCRdb's table has in-frame clones only and misses some. The sample carries over 200,000 clones, 84% recorded once. Sequencing was done on a sample of PBMCs or T cells enriched from blood (not recorded which). This receptor was obtained from a woman aged 40 to 50 who had recovered from COVID-19.

Written as DNA, the CDR3 is TGTGCCAGTAGTAGCTATTCACAGGGGAAGGGAAACACCATATATTTT. Protein: CASSSYSQGKGNTIYF. The chain carries TRBV19 and TRBJ1-3; 7 bases are a match to TRBD1. V lost 4 bases, J lost 4 bases, and 10 bases stayed unmatched. Germline V gene sequence: CDR1 LNHDA, CDR2 SQIVND (reference sequence). This CDR3 is 16 amino acids long.